The 27 T cell receptor beta chains reported below all come from one sample, sequenced in a study of OX40 agonist ivuxolimab in advanced cancers. Data came from immunoSEQ multiplex PCR; TCRdb stores just in-frame clones and leaves some out. The table lists approximately 79,000 clones, 92% of them singletons, with 8.5% to 9% in the top ten. This sample comprised CD4+ or CD8+ T cells sorted from blood, obtained in a trial of the OX40 agonist ivuxolimab. These receptors all stem from an adult with an advanced solid tumor such as melanoma, head and neck, liver or kidney cancer.

The rearrangement links TRBV5-1 to TRBJ2-6, with D perhaps matching TRBD1 (6 bases). Trimming left V 4 bases short and J 0 bases short, with 11 bases between. The germline CDR1 and CDR2 sequences are SGHRS and YFSETQ. This CDR3 has 16 amino acids. CDR3 coding DNA: TGCGCCAGCAGCCAACAGGGCCCCTCTGGGGCCAACGTCCTGACTTTC. It specifies CASSQQGPSGANVLTF.

The gene calls are TRBV9 and TRBJ2-5, with a weak D call TRBD1 (6 bases). Germline-derived CDR1 and CDR2 are SGDLS and YYNGEE. Trimming shortened V by 0 bases and J by 5 bases, and 14 bases separated the two germline ends. CDR3 size: 15 residues. The CDR3 DNA follows: TGTGCCAGCAGCGTAGGAACAGGGAGTAGTGAGACCCAGTACTTC. This encodes CASSVGTGSSETQYF.

The chain links TRBV9 to TRBJ2-3; 7 bases map to TRBD1. Per the germline V gene, CDR1 is SGDLS and CDR2 is YYNGEE. Losses at the gene ends were 3 bases for V and 3 bases for J; bases not matched to a gene: 10. This CDR3 is 16 amino acids long. CDR3 sequence: CASSGQGESRTDTQYF. The CDR3 nucleotides read TGTGCCAGCAGCGGACAGGGAGAAAGCCGGACAGATACGCAGTATTTT.

This clone was seen a few times. The V and J genes are TRBV6-4 and TRBJ2-1; either TRBD1 or TRBD2 may supply D (5 bases each). The CDR3 is 16 amino acids. CDR1 is MRHNA and CDR2 is SNTAGT in the germline V gene. The V gene lost 3 bases and the J gene lost 2 bases, with 14 bases spanning the gap. CDR3 region: CASSERDPVAYNEQFF. Here the CDR3 DNA reads TGTGCCAGCAGTGAAAGGGACCCTGTCGCCTACAATGAGCAGTTCTTC.

The chain recombines TRBV5-5 with TRBJ2-7, with D tentatively TRBD2 (6 bases). Trimming cost V 2 bases and J 1 base, with 13 bases left between them. Germline V CDR1 and CDR2: SGHKS, YYEKEE (reference sequence). CDR3 size: 15 residues. The CDR3 sequence is CASSFVAGRSYEQYF. The CDR3 DNA reads as TGTGCCAGCAGCTTTGTGGCAGGGAGGTCCTACGAGCAGTACTTC.

The chain uses TRBV27 and TRBJ2-7; D might be TRBD1 (6 bases). With 3 bases removed from V and 2 bases from J, the gap between germline ends came to 17 bases. CDR3 length equals 16 residues. In germline, CDR1 is MNHEY, CDR2 SMNVEV (reference sequence). CDR3 region: CASSFNNPAGAYEQYF. CDR3 sequence (DNA): TGTGCCAGCAGTTTTAATAATCCGGCAGGGGCCTACGAGCAGTACTTC.

The V call is TRBV12-5, the J call TRBJ1-6; D remains unclear. CDR3 size: 17 residues. The V and J ends lost 7 bases and 7 bases respectively, with 23 bases between them. CDR1 and CDR2 (germline): LGHNT, FRNRAP. The CDR3 reads CASAQLVGLAHNSPLHF. CDR3 nucleotide sequence: TGTGCTAGTGCACAACTGGTCGGTTTAGCCCACAATTCACCCCTCCACTTT. The entire variable domain, with the rest obtained from reference TRBV12-5 and TRBJ1-6, is as follows: DARVTQTPRHKVTEMGQEVTMRCQPILGHNTVFWYRQTMMQGLELLAYFRNRAPLDDSGMPKDRFSAEMPDATLATLKIQPSEPRDSAVYFCASAQLVGLAHNSPLHFGNGTRLTVT.

In this sample, this clone is medium-sized (0.01 to 0.1%). The J gene is TRBJ2-7, the V gene TRBV4-1; D gene ambiguous. With 5 bases removed from V and 0 bases from J, the gap between germline ends came to 8 bases. CDR3 length: 13 residues. The germline V gene has CDR1 MGHRA and CDR2 YSYEKL. CDR3 residues: CASSKLSSYEQYF. CDR3 nucleotides: TGCGCCAGCAGCAAACTCTCCTCCTACGAGCAGTACTTC.

The rearrangement joins TRBV7-9 to TRBJ1-3, with unresolved D. V was trimmed by 2 bases and J by 0 bases, leaving 8 bases between them. Germline V gene data show CDR1 as SEHNR and CDR2 as FQNEAQ (reference sequence). The CDR3 sequence is 15 residues long. CDR3 in DNA: TGTGCCAGCAGCTTAAGACGGGACTCTGGAAACACCATATATTTT. This encodes CASSLRRDSGNTIYF. Filled out from reference TRBV7-9 and TRBJ1-3, the complete variable domain reads DTGVSQNPRHKITKRGQNVTFRCDPISEHNRLYWYRQTLGQGPEFLTYFQNEAQLEKSRLLSDRFSAERPKGSFSTLEIQRTEQGDSAMYLCASSLRRDSGNTIYFGEGSWLTVV.

This chain uses TRBV18 with TRBJ2-1; 9 positions agree with TRBD2. The germline gives CDR1 KGHSH, CDR2 LQKENI. V shed 3 bases and J 4 bases; nucleotides not matched to a gene: 4. The CDR3 is 15 residues long. The DNA of the CDR3 is TGTGCCAGCTCACCTGAGCGGGGGGAATACAATGAGCAGTTCTTC. Protein: CASSPERGEYNEQFF.

The chain couples TRBV5-1 to TRBJ2-7; D is perhaps TRBD1 (5 bases). Trimming removed 3 bases at V and 2 bases at J, with 12 bases between. Germline-derived CDR1 and CDR2 are SGHRS and YFSETQ. The CDR3 totals 14 residues. The CDR3 loop reads CASSWAKGAYEQYF. In DNA, the CDR3 is TGCGCCAGCAGCTGGGCGAAAGGGGCCTACGAGCAGTACTTC.

The rearrangement links TRBV19 to TRBJ1-4, with D hard to call. Germline V gene lookup returns CDR1 LNHDA and CDR2 SQIVND (reference sequence). Trimming cost V 3 bases and J 4 bases, with 9 bases left between them. The CDR3 has 14 amino acids. CDR3 bases: TGTGCCAGTAGTATGCAAGTTGGTAATGAAAAACTGTTTTTT. Its protein is CASSMQVGNEKLFF.

The chain has TRBV11-2 and TRBJ2-7, with D possibly matching TRBD2 (5 bases). Germline CDR1 SGHAT, CDR2 FQNNGV. The CDR3 length is 15 residues. V lost 5 bases and J lost 0, with 14 bases in between. In nucleotides, the CDR3 is TGTGCCAGCAGCCCTTCGCGGGTCCCCTCCTACGAGCAGTACTTC. It encodes CASSPSRVPSYEQYF.

The table lists this clone with a count of one. The V and J genes are TRBV5-6 and TRBJ1-6, with a tentative D call TRBD1 (5 bases). V lost 1 base, J lost 5 bases, and 13 bases lay in between. Germline lookup yields CDR1 SGHDT and CDR2 YYEEEE. The CDR3 is 16 residues long. CDR3 in amino acids: CASSLLRDLDNSPLHF. In DNA, the CDR3 is TGTGCCAGCAGCTTGCTAAGGGACCTTGATAATTCACCCCTCCACTTT.

This chain links TRBV5-1 with TRBJ1-2; 9 bases line up with TRBD1. J lost 3 bases, V lost 4 bases, and 4 bases had no gene match. The CDR3 runs to 14 residues. Germline V CDR1 and CDR2: SGHRS, YFSETQ. CDR3 bases: TGCGCCAGCAGCATGGGACAGGGCGACTATGGCTACACCTTC. As protein: CASSMGQGDYGYTF.

The chain joins TRBV6-1 to TRBJ2-2, with 7 positions matching TRBD1. V dropped 10 bases and J dropped 8; count of bases not matched to a gene: 13. The CDR3 is 14 amino acids. Germline CDR1 and CDR2: MNHNS and SASEGT. In DNA form, the CDR3 reads TGTGCCACTTCGACAGGGTCTTCCGGGGGGGAGCTGTTTTTT. Translating gives CATSTGSSGGELFF.

The rearrangement links TRBV4-1 to TRBJ2-3; D is unclear. Trimming shortened V by 3 bases and J by 2 bases, and 9 bases separated the two germline ends. This CDR3 is 14 amino acids long. Germline assignment: CDR1 MGHRA and CDR2 YSYEKL. CDR3 region: CASSHGPLTDTQYF. In nucleotides, the CDR3 is TGCGCCAGCAGCCACGGCCCACTCACAGATACGCAGTATTTT.

The CDR3 nucleotides read TGTGCCAGCAGCACGTGGTGGGGGGAAGGCGGAAACACCATATATTTT. Encoded protein: CASSTWWGEGGNTIYF. The chain carries TRBV7-8 and TRBJ1-3, with D possibly matching TRBD1 (5 bases). The ends were cut back, 5 bases at V and 4 bases at J, with 18 bases in the middle. The CDR3 contains 16 residues. Germline CDR1 is SGHVS and CDR2 is FQNEAQ.

The gene calls are TRBV29-1 and TRBJ2-2; TRBD2 agrees at 8 bases. This CDR3 is built from 14 residues. The V segment lost 6 bases and the J segment 4 bases; nucleotides outside the gene matches: 7. Per the germline V gene, CDR1 is SQVTM and CDR2 is ANQGSEA. The CDR3 nucleotides read TGCAGCGTCCCCGGGGGGGGGCCCACCGGGGAGCTGTTTTTT. It specifies CSVPGGGPTGELFF.

This sequence joins TRBV30 and TRBJ1-2; D is ambiguous. Trimming cost V 5 bases and J 4 bases, with 11 bases left between them. The CDR3 is 12 amino acids. Germline values: CDR1 GTSNPN, CDR2 SVGIG (reference sequence). The CDR3 loop reads CAWEGAAYGYTF. CDR3 sequence (DNA): TGTGCCTGGGAGGGTGCTGCCTATGGCTACACCTTC.

This sequence joins TRBV4-3 and TRBJ1-2; a weak D match, TRBD1 (6 bases). This CDR3 comprises 17 residues. V lost 0 bases and J 4 bases, leaving 18 bases between the germline ends. CDR1 is LGHNA, CDR2 YSLEER, per germline. The CDR3 nucleotides are TGCGCCAGCAGCCAAGAACGGACGTTGGGGGGCTTCTATGGCTACACCTTC. Amino acid sequence: CASSQERTLGGFYGYTF.

The chain recombines TRBV7-6 with TRBJ1-2; possibly TRBD1 for D (6 bases). Trimming left V 5 bases short and J 8 bases short, with 21 bases between. The CDR3 spans 15 residues. CDR1 is SGHVS and CDR2 is FNYEAQ in the germline V gene. The CDR3 sequence: CASSPEGEGTWGYTF. The CDR3 DNA is TGTGCCAGCAGCCCAGAGGGGGAGGGGACATGGGGCTACACCTTC.

This chain's CDR3 is CASSPVQVGYNEQFF. The CDR3 nucleotides are TGCGCCAGCAGCCCCGTTCAGGTAGGGTACAATGAGCAGTTCTTC. The genes are TRBV4-3 and TRBJ2-1, with D unclear. CDR1 LGHNA and CDR2 YSLEER come from the germline V gene. The germline V and J ends were trimmed by 4 bases and 4 bases, with 14 bases remaining between them. The length of the CDR3 is 15 residues.

This clone appeared a few times. CDR3 amino acids: CASSHVSGTGSYEQYF. As DNA, the CDR3 is TGCGCCAGCAGCCATGTAAGCGGGACAGGTTCCTACGAGCAGTACTTC. V is TRBV4-1 and J is TRBJ2-7, with a possible D match to TRBD1 (8 bases). V was shortened by 3 bases and J by 1 base, with 16 bases between the two germline ends. The CDR3 is 16 amino acids. CDR1 is MGHRA, CDR2 YSYEKL, per germline.

This rearrangement joins TRBV9 to TRBJ1-2; D is perhaps TRBD1 (5 bases). Trimming took 0 bases from V and 4 from J, leaving 16 bases between them. Germline loops: CDR1 SGDLS, CDR2 YYNGEE. This CDR3 contains 16 residues. The chain's CDR3 is CASSVGGGGPIYGYTF. CDR3 DNA: TGTGCCAGCAGCGTAGGTGGGGGAGGACCAATCTATGGCTACACCTTC.

The V gene is TRBV6-6, the J gene TRBJ2-2; maybe TRBD1 (6 bases). Trimming shortened V by 4 bases and J by 6 bases, and 12 bases separated the two germline ends. The CDR3 totals 14 residues. Per the germline V gene, CDR1 is MNHNY and CDR2 is SVGAGI (reference sequence). For the CDR3, the DNA is TGTGCCAGCAGTTTTCTACAGGGAGCCGGGGAGCTGTTTTTT. This gives the protein CASSFLQGAGELFF.

As for this clone: The junction departs from germline at one end; a sequencing error may be responsible. This chain links TRBV23-1 with TRBJ2-1, with 7 bases fitting TRBD1. TRBV23-1 is an ORF, with its function uncertain. This CDR3 spans 11 amino acids. The CDR3 protein is CASSDATGYVF. The CDR3, as DNA: TGCGCCAGCAGTGACGCGACAGGGTATGTCTTC.